This T cell receptor (beta chain) was profiled in a study of T cells in Graves' hyperthyroidism and ophthalmopathy. The CDR3 loop spans 17 amino acids. V lost 4 bases to trimming and J lost 4 bases, with 22 bases between them. Germline V gene data show CDR1 as MNHEY and CDR2 as SMNVEV (reference sequence). This clonotype came up a few times. Amplification yielded TCR beta CDR3 regions, with RNA transcripts as the source. A first-round RT-PCR of the TCR CDR3 used the HTBI primer set. TCRdb re-called the multiplex PCR reads through MiXCR, storing one row per CDR3 protein. The sample consists of 600,000 or so distinct CDR3 sequences, about 14% of them appearing once.

Sequencing used blood. The receptor's source is a young woman with Graves' ophthalmopathy. V and J are TRBV27 and TRBJ2-5; no reliable D call. CDR3 loop: CASSSLPTWVNVETQYF. The CDR3 coding sequence is TGTGCCAGCAGTTCGCTACCCACATGGGTGAATGTAGAGACCCAGTACTTC.